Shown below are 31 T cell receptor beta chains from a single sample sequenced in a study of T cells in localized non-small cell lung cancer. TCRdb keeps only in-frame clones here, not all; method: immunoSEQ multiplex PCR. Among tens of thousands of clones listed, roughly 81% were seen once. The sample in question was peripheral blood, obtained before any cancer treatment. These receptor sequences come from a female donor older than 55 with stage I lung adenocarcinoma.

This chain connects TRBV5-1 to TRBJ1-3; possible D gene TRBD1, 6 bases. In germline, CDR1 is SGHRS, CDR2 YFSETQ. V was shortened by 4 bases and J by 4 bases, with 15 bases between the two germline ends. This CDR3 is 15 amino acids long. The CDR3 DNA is TGCGCCAGCAGCCCAAACACAGGGCCCGGAAACACCATATATTTT. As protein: CASSPNTGPGNTIYF. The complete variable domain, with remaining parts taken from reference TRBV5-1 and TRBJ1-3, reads KAGVTQTPRYLIKTRGQQVTLSCSPISGHRSVSWYQQTPGQGLQFLFEYFSETQRNKGNFPGRFSGRQFSNSRSEMNVSTLELGDSALYLCASSPNTGPGNTIYFGEGSWLTVV.

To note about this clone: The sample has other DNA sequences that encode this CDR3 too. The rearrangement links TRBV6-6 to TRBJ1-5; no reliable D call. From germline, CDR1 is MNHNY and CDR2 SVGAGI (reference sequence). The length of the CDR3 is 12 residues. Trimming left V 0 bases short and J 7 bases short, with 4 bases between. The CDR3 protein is CASSYSGQPQHF. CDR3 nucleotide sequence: TGTGCCAGCAGTTACTCGGGGCAGCCCCAGCATTTT.

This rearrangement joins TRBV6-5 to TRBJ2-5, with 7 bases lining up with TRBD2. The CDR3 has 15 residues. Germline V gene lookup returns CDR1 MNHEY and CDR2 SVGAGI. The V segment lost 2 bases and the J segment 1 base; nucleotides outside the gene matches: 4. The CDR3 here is CASSYRGVPQETQYF. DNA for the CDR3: TGTGCCAGCAGTTACCGGGGGGTCCCCCAAGAGACCCAGTACTTC.

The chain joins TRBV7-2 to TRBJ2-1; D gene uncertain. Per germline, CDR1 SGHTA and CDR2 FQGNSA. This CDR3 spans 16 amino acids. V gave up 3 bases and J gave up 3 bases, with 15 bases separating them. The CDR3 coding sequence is TGTGCCAGCAGCTTGTCGAGTACTCCGGTCTACAATGAGCAGTTCTTC. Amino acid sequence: CASSLSSTPVYNEQFF.

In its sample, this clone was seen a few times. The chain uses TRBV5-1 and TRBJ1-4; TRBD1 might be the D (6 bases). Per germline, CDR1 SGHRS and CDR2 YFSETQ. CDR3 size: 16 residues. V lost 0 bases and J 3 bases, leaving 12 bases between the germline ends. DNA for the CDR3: TGCGCCAGCAGCTTGGAAGGGGCAGGGGCTAATGAAAAACTGTTTTTT. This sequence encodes CASSLEGAGANEKLFF. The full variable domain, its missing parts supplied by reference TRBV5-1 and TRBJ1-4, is KAGVTQTPRYLIKTRGQQVTLSCSPISGHRSVSWYQQTPGQGLQFLFEYFSETQRNKGNFPGRFSGRQFSNSRSEMNVSTLELGDSALYLCASSLEGAGANEKLFFGSGTQLSVL.

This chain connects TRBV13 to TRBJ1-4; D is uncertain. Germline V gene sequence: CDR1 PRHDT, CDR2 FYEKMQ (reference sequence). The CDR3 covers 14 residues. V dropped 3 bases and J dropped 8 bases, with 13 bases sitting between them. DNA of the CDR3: TGTGCCAGCAGCTTTGCCAGCTTAGACGAAAAACTGTTTTTT. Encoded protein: CASSFASLDEKLFF. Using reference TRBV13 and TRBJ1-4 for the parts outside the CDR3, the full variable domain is AAGVIQSPRHLIKEKRETATLKCYPIPRHDTVYWYQQGPGQDPQFLISFYEKMQSDKGSIPDRFSAQQFSDYHSELNMSSLELGDSALYFCASSFASLDEKLFFGSGTQLSVL.

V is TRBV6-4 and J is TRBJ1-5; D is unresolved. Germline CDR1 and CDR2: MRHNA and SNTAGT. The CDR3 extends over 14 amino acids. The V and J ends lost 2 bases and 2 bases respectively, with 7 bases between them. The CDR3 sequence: CASSDRSGNQPQHF. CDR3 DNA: TGTGCCAGCAGTGACAGGAGCGGCAATCAGCCCCAGCATTTT.

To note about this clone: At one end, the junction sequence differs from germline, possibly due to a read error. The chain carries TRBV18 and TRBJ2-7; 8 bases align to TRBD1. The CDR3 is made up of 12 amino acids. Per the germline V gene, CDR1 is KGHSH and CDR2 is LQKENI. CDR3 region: CASSPGQGPLGF. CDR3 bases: TGTGCCAGCTCCCCTGGACAGGGCCCCCTAGGATTC. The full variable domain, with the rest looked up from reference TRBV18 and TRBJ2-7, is NAGVMQNPRHLVRRRGQEARLRCSPMKGHSHVYWYRQLPEEGLKFMVYLQKENIIDESGMPKERFSAEFPKEGPSILRIQQVVRGDSAAYFCASSPGQGPLGFGPGTRLTVT.

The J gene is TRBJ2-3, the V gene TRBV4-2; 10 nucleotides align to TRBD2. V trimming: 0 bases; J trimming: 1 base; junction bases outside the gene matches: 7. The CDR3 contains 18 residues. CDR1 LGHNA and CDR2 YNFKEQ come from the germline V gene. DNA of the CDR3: TGTGCCAGCAGCCAAGAATTGGCAAGCGGGGGGGGCACAGATACGCAGTATTTT. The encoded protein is CASSQELASGGGTDTQYF.

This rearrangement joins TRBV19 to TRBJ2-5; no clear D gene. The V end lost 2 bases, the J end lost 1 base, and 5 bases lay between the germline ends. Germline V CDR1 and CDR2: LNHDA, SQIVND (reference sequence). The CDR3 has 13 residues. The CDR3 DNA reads TGTGCCAGTAGTATATATACCCAAGAGACCCAGTACTTC. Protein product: CASSIYTQETQYF.

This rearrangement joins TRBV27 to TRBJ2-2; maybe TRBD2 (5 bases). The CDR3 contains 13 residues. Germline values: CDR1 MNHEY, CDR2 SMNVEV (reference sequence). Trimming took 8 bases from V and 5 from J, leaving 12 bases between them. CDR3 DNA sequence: TGTGCCAGCCGCGAGGGAGCGACCGGGGAGCTGTTTTTT. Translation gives CASREGATGELFF.

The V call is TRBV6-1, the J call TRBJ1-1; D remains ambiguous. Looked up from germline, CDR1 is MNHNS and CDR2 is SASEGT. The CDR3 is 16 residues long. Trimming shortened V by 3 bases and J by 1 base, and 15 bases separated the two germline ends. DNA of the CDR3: TGTGCCAGCAGTGACCTCAGATATACTCAGAACACTGAAGCTTTCTTT. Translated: CASSDLRYTQNTEAFF.

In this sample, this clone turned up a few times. This CDR3 reads CSALPYNEQFF. Written as DNA, the CDR3 is TGCAGTGCTTTACCGTACAATGAGCAGTTCTTC. The genes are TRBV20-1 and TRBJ2-1, with D hard to call. The germline gives CDR1 DFQATT, CDR2 SNEGSKA (reference sequence). V was pared by 5 bases and J by 4 bases, with 6 bases between. The length of the CDR3 is 11 residues.

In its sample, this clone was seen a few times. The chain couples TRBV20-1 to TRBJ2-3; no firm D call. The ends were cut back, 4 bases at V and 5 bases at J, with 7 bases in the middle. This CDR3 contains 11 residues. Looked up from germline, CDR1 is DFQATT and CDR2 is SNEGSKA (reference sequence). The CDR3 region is CSAINLDTQYF. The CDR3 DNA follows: TGCAGTGCTATCAACCTAGATACGCAGTATTTT.

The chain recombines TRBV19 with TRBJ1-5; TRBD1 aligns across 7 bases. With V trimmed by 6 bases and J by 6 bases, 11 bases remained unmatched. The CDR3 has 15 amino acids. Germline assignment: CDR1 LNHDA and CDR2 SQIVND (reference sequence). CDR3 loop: CASSTDRAGGQPQHF. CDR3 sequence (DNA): TGTGCCAGTAGCACCGACAGGGCCGGCGGTCAGCCCCAGCATTTT.

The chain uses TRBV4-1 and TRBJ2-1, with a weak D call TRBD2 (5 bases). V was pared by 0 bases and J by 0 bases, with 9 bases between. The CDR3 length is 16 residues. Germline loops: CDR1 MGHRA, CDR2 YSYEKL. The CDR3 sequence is CASSQDGSASYNEQFF. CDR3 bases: TGCGCCAGCAGCCAAGATGGGAGCGCCTCCTACAATGAGCAGTTCTTC.

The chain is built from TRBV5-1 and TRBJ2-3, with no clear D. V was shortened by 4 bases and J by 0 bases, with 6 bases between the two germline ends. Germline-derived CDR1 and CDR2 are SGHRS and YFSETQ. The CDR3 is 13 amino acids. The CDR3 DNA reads TGCGCCAGCAGCCCCTTTAGCACAGATACGCAGTATTTT. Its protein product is CASSPFSTDTQYF.

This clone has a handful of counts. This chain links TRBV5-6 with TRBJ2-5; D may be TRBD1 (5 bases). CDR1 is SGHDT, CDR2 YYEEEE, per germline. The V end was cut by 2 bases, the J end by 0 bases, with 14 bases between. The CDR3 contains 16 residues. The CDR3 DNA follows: TGTGCCAGCAGCTTAAGGGGTACTTCGTACCAAGAGACCCAGTACTTC. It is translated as CASSLRGTSYQETQYF.

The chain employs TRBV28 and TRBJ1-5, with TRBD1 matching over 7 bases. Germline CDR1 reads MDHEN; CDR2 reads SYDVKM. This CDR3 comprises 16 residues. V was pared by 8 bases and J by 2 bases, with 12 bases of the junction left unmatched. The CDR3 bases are TGTGCCAGCCGTAGACCAGGGGGTCTGGGCAATCAGCCCCAGCATTTT. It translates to CASRRPGGLGNQPQHF.

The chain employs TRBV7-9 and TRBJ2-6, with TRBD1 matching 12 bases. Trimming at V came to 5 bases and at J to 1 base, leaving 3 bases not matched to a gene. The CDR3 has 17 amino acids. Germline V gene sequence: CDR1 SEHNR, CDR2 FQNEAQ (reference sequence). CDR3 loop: CASSTGQGASGANVLTF. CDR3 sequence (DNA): TGTGCCAGCAGCACGGGACAGGGGGCTTCTGGGGCCAACGTCCTGACTTTC.

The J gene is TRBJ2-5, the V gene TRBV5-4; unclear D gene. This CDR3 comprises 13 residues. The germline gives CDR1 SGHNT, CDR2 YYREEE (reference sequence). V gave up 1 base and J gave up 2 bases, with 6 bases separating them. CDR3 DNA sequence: TGTGCCAGCAGCTTGAAGTTTCAAGAGACCCAGTACTTC. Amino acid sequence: CASSLKFQETQYF.

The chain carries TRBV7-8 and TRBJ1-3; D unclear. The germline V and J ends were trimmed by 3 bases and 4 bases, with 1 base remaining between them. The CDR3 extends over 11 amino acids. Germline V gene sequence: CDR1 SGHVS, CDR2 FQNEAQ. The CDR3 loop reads CASSFGNTIYF. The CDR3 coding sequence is TGTGCCAGCAGCTTCGGAAACACCATATATTTT.

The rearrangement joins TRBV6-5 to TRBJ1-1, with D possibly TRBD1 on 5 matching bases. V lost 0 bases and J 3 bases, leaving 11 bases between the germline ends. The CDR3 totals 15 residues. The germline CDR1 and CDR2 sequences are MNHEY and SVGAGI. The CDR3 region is CASSYSPRADTEAFF. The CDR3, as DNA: TGTGCCAGCAGTTACTCGCCCAGGGCCGACACTGAAGCTTTCTTT.

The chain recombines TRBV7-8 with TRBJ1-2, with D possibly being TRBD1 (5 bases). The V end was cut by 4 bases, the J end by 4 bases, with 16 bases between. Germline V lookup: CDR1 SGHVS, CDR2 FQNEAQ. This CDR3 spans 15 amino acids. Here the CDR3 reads CASSWQEGPLYGYTF. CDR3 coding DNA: TGTGCCAGCAGCTGGCAGGAGGGACCACTCTATGGCTACACCTTC.

The CDR3 loop reads CASSLDRVKTQYF. The CDR3 nucleotides are TGTGCCAGCAGCTTAGACAGGGTGAAGACCCAGTACTTC. The gene calls are TRBV7-2 and TRBJ2-5; a possible D gene is TRBD1 (6 bases). Between the trimmed V and J ends, which lost 1 base and 6 bases, there was a span of 9 bases. The CDR3 is 13 residues long. Germline CDR1 and CDR2: SGHTA and FQGNSA.

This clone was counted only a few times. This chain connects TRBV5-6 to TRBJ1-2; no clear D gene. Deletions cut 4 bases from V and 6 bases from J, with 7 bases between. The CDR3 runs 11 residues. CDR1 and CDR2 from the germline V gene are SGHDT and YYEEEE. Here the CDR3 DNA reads TGTGCCAGCAGCCCGGATGATGGCTACACCTTC. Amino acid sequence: CASSPDDGYTF.

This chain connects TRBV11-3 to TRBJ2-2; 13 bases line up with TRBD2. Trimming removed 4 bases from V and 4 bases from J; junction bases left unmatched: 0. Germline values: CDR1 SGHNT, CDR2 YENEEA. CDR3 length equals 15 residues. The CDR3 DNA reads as TGTGCCAGCAGCTGGACTAGCGGGAGCACCGGGGAGCTGTTTTTT. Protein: CASSWTSGSTGELFF.

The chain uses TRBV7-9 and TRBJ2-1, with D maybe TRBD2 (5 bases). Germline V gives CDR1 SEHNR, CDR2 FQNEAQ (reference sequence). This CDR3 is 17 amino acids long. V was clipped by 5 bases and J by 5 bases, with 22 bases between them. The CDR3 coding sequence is TGTGCCAGCAGCGCTAAGATCCGGTTGGAGGCCGACAATGAGCAGTTCTTC. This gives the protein CASSAKIRLEADNEQFF.

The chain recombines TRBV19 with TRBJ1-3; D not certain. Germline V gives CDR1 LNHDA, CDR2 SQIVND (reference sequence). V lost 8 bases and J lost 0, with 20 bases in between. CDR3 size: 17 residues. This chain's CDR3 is CASAESGQVFSGNTIYF. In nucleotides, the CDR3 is TGTGCCAGTGCCGAAAGTGGGCAGGTCTTCTCTGGAAACACCATATATTTT. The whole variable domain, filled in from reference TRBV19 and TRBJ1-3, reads DGGITQSPKYLFRKEGQNVTLSCEQNLNHDAMYWYRQDPGQGLRLIYYSQIVNDFQKGDIAEGYSVSREKKESFPLTVTSAQKNPTAFYLCASAESGQVFSGNTIYFGEGSWLTVV.

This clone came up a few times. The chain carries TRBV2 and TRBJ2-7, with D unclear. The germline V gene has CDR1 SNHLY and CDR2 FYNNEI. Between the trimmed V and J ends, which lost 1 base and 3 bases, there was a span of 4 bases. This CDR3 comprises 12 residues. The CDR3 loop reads CASSEVDYEQYF. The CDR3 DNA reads TGTGCCAGCAGTGAAGTAGACTACGAGCAGTACTTC.

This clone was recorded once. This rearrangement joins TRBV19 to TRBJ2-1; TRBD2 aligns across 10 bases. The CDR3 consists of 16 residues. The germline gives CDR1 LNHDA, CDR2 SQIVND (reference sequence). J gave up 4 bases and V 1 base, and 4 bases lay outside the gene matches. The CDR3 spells CASSIAAAGGYNEQFF. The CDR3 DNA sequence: TGTGCCAGTAGTATAGCGGCAGCGGGGGGGTACAATGAGCAGTTCTTC.